This TCR beta chain originates from a study of T cell repertoires in cytomegalovirus infection. About the research overall: Selection of CMV epitopes for the study included recently identified HLA-C-restricted and well-studied HLA-B-restricted ones. Public TCR beta signatures provided an indication of both CMV infection and a matching HLA type. Findings and caveats of the study: Carriage of CMV together with the relevant HLA was identifiable through cumulative public TCR beta family frequency. In two of eight donors, the top clonotype was HLA-C-restricted CMV-specific.

V shed 3 bases and J shed 0 bases, with 11 bases lying between them. Germline CDR1 reads MNHEY; CDR2 reads SMNVEV (reference sequence). CDR3 length equals 15 residues. TCRdb re-called the reads with MiXCR, one entry per CDR3 protein. The table has 700,000 to 850,000 distinct CDR3 sequences, around a third seen once. Of note for this clonotype: Its cognate antigen is unknown.

This clonotype originated in a human donor in good health (CMV status not recorded). Some clones in this sample may be carry-over from other donors' samples. The chain employs TRBV27 and TRBJ1-1; D not certain. The sample in question was cultured CD8+ T cells from PBMCs, obtained from culture after CMV antigen stimulation. DNA for the CDR3: TGTGCCAGCAGTTTCTCCGGACCGCTGAACACTGAAGCTTTCTTT. Translated, it gives CASSFSGPLNTEAFF.